The TCR beta chain described here comes from a study of monozygotic twins with inflammatory bowel disease. This CDR3 spans 13 amino acids. CDR1 SEHNR and CDR2 FQNEAQ come from the germline V gene (reference sequence). The authors used about 3,500 ng of total RNA per TCR library. For each CDR3 protein, TCRdb gives one entry from its re-call of the 5' RACE reads, without DNA. The sample totals 150,000 to 200,000 distinct CDR3 sequences. The genes are TRBV7-9 and TRBJ2-1; the TRBD1 assignment by TCRdb is unverifiable without DNA. The sequence was obtained from a human donor with ulcerative colitis or Crohn's disease, or a healthy co-twin of an affected twin (not recorded which). Sequencing was done on a sample of blood. Here the CDR3 reads CASRRPPGQRQFF.